This T cell receptor (beta chain) was recorded in a study of T-cell memory formation after mild COVID-19. Study background: There were largely donor-specific TCR clusters. General observations from the study: Several responding clones turned up in pre-infection memory, indicating that cross-reactive memory may have taken part.

Remarks on this clonotype: The antigen is unknown. Germline is not matched at one junction end, which may reflect a read error.

TCRdb independently ran MiXCR on the 5' RACE reads; one entry per CDR3 protein. The data show hundreds of thousands of distinct CDR3 sequences, approximately 18% seen once. The receptor's source is a man younger than 35 who had mild COVID-19 (a few samples of this study predate the infection). Cell type and time point are not known. Sequenced input: PBMCs or a T cell subset sorted from them (not recorded which).

CDR3 bases: TGCGCCAGCACGGTTGGAAGCGGGGAGTACCAAGAGACCAAGTACTTC. Protein: CASTVGSGEYQETKYF. V gene TRBV5-1 combines with J gene TRBJ2-5; 7 bases map to TRBD2. Looked up from germline, CDR1 is SGHRS and CDR2 is YFSETQ. This CDR3 is built from 16 residues. Supplemented by reference TRBV5-1 and TRBJ2-5, the full variable domain reads KAGVTQTPRYLIKTRGQQVTLSCSPISGHRSVSWYQQTPGQGLQFLFEYFSETQRNKGNFPGRFSGRQFSNSRSEMNVSTLELGDSALYLCASTVGSGEYQETKYFGPGTRLLVL.